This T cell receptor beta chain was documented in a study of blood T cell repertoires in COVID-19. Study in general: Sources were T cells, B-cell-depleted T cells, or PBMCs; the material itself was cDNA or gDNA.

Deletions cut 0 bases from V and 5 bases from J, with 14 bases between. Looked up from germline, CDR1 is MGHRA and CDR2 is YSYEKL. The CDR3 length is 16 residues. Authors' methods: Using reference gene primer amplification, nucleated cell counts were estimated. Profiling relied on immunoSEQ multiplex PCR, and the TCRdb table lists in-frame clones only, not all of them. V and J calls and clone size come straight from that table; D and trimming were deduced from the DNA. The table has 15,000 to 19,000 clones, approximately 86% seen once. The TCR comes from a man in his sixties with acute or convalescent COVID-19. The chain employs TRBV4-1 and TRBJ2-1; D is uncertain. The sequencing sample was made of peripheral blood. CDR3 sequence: CASSQERLTANNEQFF. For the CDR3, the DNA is TGCGCCAGCAGCCAAGAAAGGCTAACAGCAAACAATGAGCAGTTCTTC.